This entry describes one T cell receptor beta chain. The data originate from a study of T cells in Graves' hyperthyroidism and ophthalmopathy. The hyperthyroidism patients had all been newly diagnosed, and their disease duration was under 2 months. Their ages ranged from 18 to 65 years. The CDR3 loop spans 16 amino acids. V shed 5 bases and J 5 bases; nucleotides not matched to a gene: 6. Looked up from germline, CDR1 is PRHDT and CDR2 is FYEKMQ (reference sequence). TCR beta CDR3 region amplification was performed from RNA transcripts. An initial round of RT-PCR targeting the TCR CDR3 relied on the HTBI primer set. TCRdb re-analysed the multiplex PCR reads in MiXCR, keeping a single row per CDR3 protein. The data show fewer than 700,000 distinct CDR3 sequences, 16% seen once.

The sequencing sample was made of blood. The clonotype was recovered from a woman younger than 45 with Graves' hyperthyroidism. The chain has TRBV13 and TRBJ2-3; 14 bases fit TRBD2. This CDR3 is CASSAGLAGGGDTQYF. The CDR3 DNA sequence: TGTGCCAGCAGCGCAGGACTAGCGGGAGGAGGAGATACGCAGTATTTT.